This T cell receptor (beta chain) was sequenced for a study of cytomegalovirus exposure and HLA in healthy donors. In the case of this clone: Its antigen is still unknown.

This PCR relied on a set of 60 Vbeta primers and 13 Jbeta primers. This table comes from immunoSEQ multiplex PCR, and its TCRdb copy is limited to in-frame clones, with some not included. Altogether approximately 69,000 clones are present, 65% to 70% being singletons, with the ten largest covering about 20%. Overall study results and limits: A likely sequencing artifact accounted for one observed cluster of highly shared sequence variants.

Trimming cost V 6 bases and J 0 bases, with 5 bases left between them. CDR3 length: 13 residues. CDR1 and CDR2 (germline): MNHNS, SASEGT. The chain is built from TRBV6-1 and TRBJ1-4; no clear D. The clonotype originates from a man in his forties in good health and CMV-seropositive. Sequenced material: PBMCs. Written as DNA, the CDR3 is TGTGCCAGCAGACAGTCAACTAATGAAAAACTGTTTTTT. Its protein is CASRQSTNEKLFF.